One sample yielded the 11 T cell receptor beta chains listed below, sequenced in a study of T cell responses to AZD1222 COVID-19 vaccine. Here immunoSEQ multiplex PCR was the method, and the copy in TCRdb shows in-frame clones only, minus some. The data show tens of thousands of clones, roughly 87% seen once. Specimen: peripheral blood, collected on day 0 of AZD1222 vaccination. The receptors come from an adult in good health.

The V call is TRBV5-3, the J call TRBJ1-6, with D possibly matching TRBD1 (5 bases). TRBV5-3 qualifies as an ORF whose function is uncertain. Trimming shortened V by 5 bases and J by 1 base, and 16 bases separated the two germline ends. This CDR3 has 17 amino acids. The DNA of the CDR3 is TGTGCCAGAAGGAACAGGCGGAGGGATTCCTATAATTCACCCCTCCACTTT. It specifies CARRNRRRDSYNSPLHF.

This clone was seen once. The chain recombines TRBV11-3 with TRBJ1-1; D is undetermined. Trimming left V 5 bases short and J 6 bases short, with 16 bases between. CDR1 and CDR2 from the germline V gene are SGHNT and YENEEA. The CDR3 sequence is 14 residues long. The CDR3 DNA is TGTGCCAGCAGCCTGGGCAGGCGCCCCGCTGAAGCTTTCTTT. Protein product: CASSLGRRPAEAFF.

J is TRBJ1-2 and V is TRBV5-4; D is unclear. Germline V gene data show CDR1 as SGHNT and CDR2 as YYREEE (reference sequence). This CDR3 comprises 16 residues. V was cut by 0 bases and J by 3 bases, with 15 bases left in between. CDR3 nucleotide sequence: TGTGCCAGCAGCTTGGGAAAGAAAGGGCAGGACTATGGCTACACCTTC. This translates into CASSLGKKGQDYGYTF.

The rearrangement joins TRBV11-2 to TRBJ2-5; no reliable D call. Trimming took 3 bases from V and 5 from J, leaving 10 bases between them. The CDR3 is 13 residues long. Germline CDR1 and CDR2: SGHAT and FQNNGV. CDR3 DNA: TGTGCCAGCAGCTTGTACGGGCTGGAGACCCAGTACTTC. Encoded protein: CASSLYGLETQYF. Full variable domain (missing parts from reference TRBV11-2 and TRBJ2-5): EAGVAQSPRYKIIEKRQSVAFWCNPISGHATLYWYQQILGQGPKLLIQFQNNGVVDDSQLPKDRFSAERLKGVDSTLKIQPAKLEDSAVYLCASSLYGLETQYFGPGTRLLVL.

V and J are TRBV12-3 or TRBV12-4 and TRBJ1-3; D call uncertain. V was clipped by 5 bases and J by 4 bases, with 3 bases between them. The CDR3 length is 11 residues. CDR3 sequence (DNA): TGTGCCAGCAGTGAGGGAAACACCATATATTTT. It codes for CASSEGNTIYF.

The rearrangement links TRBV7-2 to TRBJ1-2, with TRBD1 as a possible D gene (5 bases). CDR1 SGHTA and CDR2 FQGNSA come from the germline V gene. The CDR3 has 14 residues. V shed 5 bases and J shed 2 bases, with 12 bases lying between them. The CDR3 DNA reads as TGTGCCAGCAGCCGGGGACCGGGGAACTATGGCTACACCTTC. It yields the protein CASSRGPGNYGYTF.

The rearrangement joins TRBV18 to TRBJ2-2, with a weak D call TRBD2 (5 bases). Germline V gene data show CDR1 as KGHSH and CDR2 as LQKENI. The CDR3 consists of 18 residues. V shed 1 base and J shed 4 bases, with 19 bases lying between them. This CDR3 reads CASSPLVVGPGGTGELFF. CDR3 bases: TGTGCCAGCTCACCACTTGTGGTAGGGCCAGGAGGCACCGGGGAGCTGTTTTTT.

The V gene is TRBV4-1, the J gene TRBJ2-7, with 10 bases matching TRBD2. Germline-derived CDR1 and CDR2 are MGHRA and YSYEKL. This CDR3 has 15 residues. Trimming cost V 2 bases and J 0 bases; bases outside gene matches: 1. The CDR3 DNA follows: TGCGCCAGCAGCCAATCTAGCGGGAGCTCCTACGAGCAGTACTTC. This translates into CASSQSSGSSYEQYF.

The chain has TRBV4-1 and TRBJ2-7, with 11 bases matching TRBD2. V lost 0 bases and J lost 3; bases outside the gene matches: 10. The V gene's germline CDR1 is MGHRA and CDR2 YSYEKL. This CDR3 has 18 residues. In DNA, the CDR3 is TGCGCCAGCAGCCAAGATAAGGGACTAGCGGACTTCTTCTACGAGCAGTACTTC. Translation gives CASSQDKGLADFFYEQYF.

V and J are TRBV15 and TRBJ1-4; a possible D gene is TRBD1 (6 bases). Trimming took off 0 bases at V and 7 bases at J, with 12 bases between the two ends. The germline gives CDR1 LNHNV, CDR2 YYDKDF (reference sequence). The CDR3 is made up of 15 amino acids. The CDR3 region is CATSRDRTAPEKLFF. DNA of the CDR3: TGTGCCACCAGCAGAGATCGGACAGCTCCTGAAAAACTGTTTTTT.

This clone has more than one count but fewer than ten. The chain joins TRBV11-2 to TRBJ1-1; no clear D gene. Germline V gene sequence: CDR1 SGHAT, CDR2 FQNNGV. CDR3 length: 13 residues. Between the trimmed V and J ends, which lost 1 base and 6 bases, there was a span of 9 bases. In DNA form, the CDR3 reads TGTGCCAGCAGCTTAGGGACTCTAGCTGAAGCTTTCTTT. Amino acid sequence: CASSLGTLAEAFF.